This T cell receptor beta chain was identified in a study of T-cell memory formation after mild COVID-19. With 4 bases clipped from V and 0 bases from J, the junction kept 3 bases outside the gene matches. CDR1 and CDR2 from the germline V gene are SGHRS and YFSETQ. The CDR3 loop spans 15 amino acids. This clonotype showed up just a few times. TCRdb redid the calling of the 5' RACE reads with MiXCR, one entry per CDR3 protein. The sample has some 190,000 distinct CDR3 sequences; approximately 20% are singletons. The sequencing sample was made of PBMCs or a T cell subset sorted from them (not recorded which). The TCR comes from an adult woman who had mild COVID-19 (a few samples of this study predate the infection). Cell type and time point are not known. The rearrangement uses TRBV5-1 and TRBJ2-3; 9 bases fit TRBD1. In DNA form, the CDR3 reads TGCGCCAGCAGCCCGGGACAGGGCAGCACAGATACGCAGTATTTT. Its protein is CASSPGQGSTDTQYF.